The next 13 T cell receptor beta chains were all read from a single sample in a study of shared clonotypes between healthy human individuals. Clones were sequenced by immunoSEQ multiplex PCR, and TCRdb holds only the in-frame ones, with some missing. This sample has about 2.4 million clones; roughly 93% occur once, and the top ten carry around 0.37%. The sample comprised naive CD4+ T cells from PBMCs. Subset specified: CD45RA+ positively selected. The receptors derive from a man younger than 35 in good health. Some clones in this sample may be carry-over from other donors' samples.

This clone appeared a single time. Additional DNA sequences in this sample encode the identical CDR3. The chain recombines TRBV9 with TRBJ2-3; a possible D gene is TRBD2 (7 bases). Germline CDR1 is SGDLS and CDR2 is YYNGEE. Trimming took 2 bases from V and 0 from J, leaving 10 bases between them. This CDR3 is built from 15 residues. CDR3 sequence (DNA): TGTGCCAGCAGCGTGAGGGGGGGTAGCACAGATACGCAGTATTTT. This sequence encodes CASSVRGGSTDTQYF.

The chain joins TRBV5-1 to TRBJ2-3; TRBD2 matches at 11 bases. The V and J ends lost 6 bases and 3 bases, in that order; junction bases with no gene match: 9. Germline V gene data show CDR1 as SGHRS and CDR2 as YFSETQ. The CDR3 sequence is 16 residues long. For the CDR3, the DNA is TGCGCCAGCAACGTAGCGGGAGGGCCTGGTACAGATACGCAGTATTTT. Translating it yields CASNVAGGPGTDTQYF.

Of note for this clone: At the DNA level, this CDR3 is encoded by other sequences in the same sample as well. The chain uses TRBV7-2 and TRBJ1-1; no clear D. The CDR3 has 13 amino acids. Trimming stripped 5 bases from V and 3 bases from J, with 10 bases between. Germline V gene lookup returns CDR1 SGHTA and CDR2 FQGNSA. The CDR3 is CASSPRRDTEAFF. The CDR3 DNA reads as TGTGCCAGCAGCCCAAGGCGGGACACTGAAGCTTTCTTT.

The chain uses TRBV5-1 and TRBJ2-5, with 11 bases matching TRBD2. With V trimmed by 4 bases and J by 2 bases, 7 bases remained unmatched. The CDR3 length is 16 residues. CDR1 is SGHRS, CDR2 YFSETQ, per germline. The CDR3 loop is CASSPIAGGSQETQYF. Written as DNA, the CDR3 is TGCGCCAGCAGCCCCATAGCGGGAGGGTCGCAAGAGACCCAGTACTTC.

This clone was detected once. V usage is TRBV28 and J usage is TRBJ1-4, with 8 bases identical to TRBD1. The CDR3 runs to 17 residues. CDR1 and CDR2 from the germline V gene are MDHEN and SYDVKM. Trimming cost V 6 bases and J 10 bases; bases outside gene matches: 19. CDR3 nucleotide sequence: TGTGCCAGCAGCTTCTTATTAATAGGACAGGGCCCGGTAAAACTGTTTTTT. Protein product: CASSFLLIGQGPVKLFF.

The gene calls are TRBV29-1 and TRBJ2-5; D remains unclear. Trimming shortened V by 4 bases and J by 5 bases, and 17 bases separated the two germline ends. The CDR3 loop spans 14 amino acids. Per germline, CDR1 SQVTM and CDR2 ANQGSEA. The DNA for the CDR3 is TGCAGCGTTGGCGCGGTATTACGTCCCGAGACCCAGTACTTC. Translation: CSVGAVLRPETQYF.

Details on this clone: Other DNA sequences within the sample encode an identical CDR3. The genes are TRBV5-6 and TRBJ1-1; no definite D call. Germline-derived CDR1 and CDR2 are SGHDT and YYEEEE. V lost 1 base, J lost 2 bases, and 3 bases lay in between. This CDR3 has 12 residues. The CDR3 sequence: CASSLKNTEAFF. The CDR3 DNA reads as TGTGCCAGCAGCTTGAAAAACACTGAAGCTTTCTTT.

The J gene is TRBJ2-1, the V gene TRBV5-6, with unresolved D. This CDR3 comprises 15 residues. V was pared by 4 bases and J by 2 bases, with 13 bases between. The germline gives CDR1 SGHDT, CDR2 YYEEEE. The chain's CDR3 is CASSVRSIAYNEQFF. In DNA form, the CDR3 reads TGTGCCAGCAGCGTTAGAAGTATAGCCTACAATGAGCAGTTCTTC.

Details on this clone: This sample includes further DNA sequences coding for the same CDR3. This sequence joins TRBV11-2 and TRBJ2-2; D remains unclear. Germline CDR1 reads SGHAT; CDR2 reads FQNNGV. CDR3 size: 14 residues. Trimming cost V 0 bases and J 5 bases, with 7 bases left between them. Here the CDR3 reads CASSLDLGTGELFF. The CDR3 region has the DNA TGTGCCAGCAGCTTAGATCTAGGGACCGGGGAGCTGTTTTTT.

This sequence joins TRBV5-5 and TRBJ1-2, with 11 bases fitting TRBD1. V trimming: 5 bases; J trimming: 7 bases; junction bases outside the gene matches: 4. Germline loops: CDR1 SGHKS, CDR2 YYEKEE (reference sequence). There are 13 residues in the CDR3. The CDR3 loop reads CASRWTGGFGYTF. Here the CDR3 DNA reads TGTGCCAGCAGATGGACAGGGGGCTTTGGCTACACCTTC.

The V gene is TRBV25-1, the J gene TRBJ2-7, with 11 nucleotides matching TRBD1. This CDR3 has 16 residues. After removal of 7 bases from V and 5 bases from J, the junction contained 13 bases not matched to a gene. Germline CDR1 and CDR2: MGHDK and SYGVNS. The DNA for the CDR3 is TGTGCCAGCACCGACTGGGGGACAGGGGGTCTCCACGAGCAGTACTTC. Protein product: CASTDWGTGGLHEQYF.

The chain has TRBV7-8 and TRBJ1-5, with 7 positions matching TRBD1. The length of the CDR3 is 15 residues. After removal of 1 base from V and 4 bases from J, the junction contained 4 bases not matched to a gene. Germline CDR1 is SGHVS and CDR2 is FQNEAQ. CDR3 amino acids: CASSLGQGKNQPQHF. In DNA, the CDR3 is TGTGCCAGCAGCTTAGGACAGGGAAAGAATCAGCCCCAGCATTTT.

This sequence joins TRBV5-6 and TRBJ2-3; tentatively, D is TRBD1 (7 bases). The CDR3 has 16 residues. CDR1 and CDR2 from the germline V gene are SGHDT and YYEEEE. Trimming left V 0 bases short and J 2 bases short, with 13 bases between. CDR3 sequence (DNA): TGTGCCAGCAGCTTGGATTCAGGGGGGATCACAGATACGCAGTATTTT. Protein product: CASSLDSGGITDTQYF. The full variable domain, its missing parts supplied by reference TRBV5-6 and TRBJ2-3, is DAGVTQSPTHLIKTRGQQVTLRCSPKSGHDTVSWYQQALGQGPQFIFQYYEEEERQRGNFPDRFSGHQFPNYSSELNVNALLLGDSALYLCASSLDSGGITDTQYFGPGTRLTVL.